A selection of T cell receptor beta chains follows, all from one sample in a study of OX40 agonist ivuxolimab in advanced cancers. Only in-frame clones appear in the TCRdb table, and some are missing; sequencing was by immunoSEQ multiplex PCR. The profile shows about 83,000 clones, about four fifths of them singletons. This sample comprised CD4+ or CD8+ T cells sorted from blood, obtained in a trial of the OX40 agonist ivuxolimab. The receptor source for this set is an adult with an advanced solid tumor such as melanoma, head and neck, liver or kidney cancer. Both conserved end residues are part of each CDR3. A D gene is named only where the DNA matches it firmly. Clone sizes are given selectively: once, few, many, or a class where the clone is expanded.

DNA	CDR3	J	length	V	size	D
TGTGCCAGCAGCTCAAGGGTCTCCGTCACCTACGAGCAGTACTTC	CASSSRVSVTYEQYF	TRBJ2-7	15	TRBV11-3	-	-
TGCGCCAGCAGCTTGAGGTGGACTAGCGGGAGAGATGAGCAGTTCTTC	CASSLRWTSGRDEQFF	TRBJ2-1	16	TRBV5-1	-	TRBD2
TGTGCCAGCAGTTTGGGGGGCCCCAATGAGCAGTTCTTC	CASSLGGPNEQFF	TRBJ2-1	13	TRBV27	medium-sized	-
TGTGCCAGCAGTGGTGACACCGGGGAGCTGTTTTTT	CASSGDTGELFF	TRBJ2-2	12	TRBV2	-	-
TGTGCCAGCAGCTTAGGACTAGCGGGGGGGGTCGAGCAGTACTTC	CASSLGLAGGVEQYF	TRBJ2-7	15	TRBV7-2	-	TRBD2
TGTGCCAGCAGCTTAGCCGGGAGGGCCTTCGATGAGCAGTTCTTC	CASSLAGRAFDEQFF	TRBJ2-1	15	TRBV7-3	once	TRBD2
TGTGCCAGCAAGCCGACTAGCGGTTACTCCTACAATGAGCAGTTCTTC	CASKPTSGYSYNEQFF	TRBJ2-1	16	TRBV27	-	TRBD2
TGTGCCTGGAGTGGGGGGCAGGGTGGGTACGAGCAGTACTTC	CAWSGGQGGYEQYF	TRBJ2-7	14	TRBV30	once	-
TGCGCCAGCAGCCAAGACGGCCTCTACGAGCAGTACTTC	CASSQDGLYEQYF	TRBJ2-7	13	TRBV4-1	-	-
TGTGCCAGCACCACAATTACTGATACGCAGTATTTT	CASTTITDTQYF	TRBJ2-3	12	TRBV7-3	-	-
TGCGCCAGCAGGGGGACAGTCTCTGGAAACACCATATATTTT	CASRGTVSGNTIYF	TRBJ1-3	14	TRBV5-1	-	TRBD1
TGTGCCTCGGGGAGAAGGGCCTACAAAAACATTCAGTACTTC	CASGRRAYKNIQYF	TRBJ2-4	14	TRBV30	-	-
TGTGCCAGCTCACCGGGGCTAGCGGGGGGTCCTTTCTCCTACAATGAGCAGTTCTTC	CASSPGLAGGPFSYNEQFF	TRBJ2-1	19	TRBV18	few	TRBD2
TGTGCCAGCAGCTTAAATTCAGTCACCGGGGAGCTGTTTTTT	CASSLNSVTGELFF	TRBJ2-2	14	TRBV7-9	once	-
TGTGCCAGCACCAAGGGACAAGCGAACACTGAAGCTTTCTTT	CASTKGQANTEAFF	TRBJ1-1	14	TRBV27	-	-
TGTGCCAGCTCACCACGAGACAATGAGCAGTTCTTC	CASSPRDNEQFF	TRBJ2-1	12	TRBV18	few	-
TGTGCCAGCAGTGACTCCGCCGATCATCCAGATACGCAGTATTTT	CASSDSADHPDTQYF	TRBJ2-3	15	TRBV6-4	few	-
TGTGCCAGCAGGGGTGACAGTTTCAATCAGCCCCAGCATTTT	CASRGDSFNQPQHF	TRBJ1-5	14	TRBV2	-	-
TGTGCCAGCAGCCCCGCTGGCCTCAACTATGGCTACACCTTC	CASSPAGLNYGYTF	TRBJ1-2	14	TRBV14	-	-
TGTGCCAGCAGTCCGCGGACAGGGGGCGGAGAGACCCAGTACTTC	CASSPRTGGGETQYF	TRBJ2-5	15	TRBV2	-	TRBD1
TGTGCCAGCAGCGCCGACAGCACAGATACGCAGTATTTT	CASSADSTDTQYF	TRBJ2-3	13	TRBV9	-	-
TGTGCCAGCAGCTTTGCTCTCGGGGGCTACGAGCAGTACTTC	CASSFALGGYEQYF	TRBJ2-7	14	TRBV7-2	-	-
TGTGCCAGCAGCCTCCGGGACGGGGCTATTACGGAGCAGTACTTC	CASSLRDGAITEQYF	TRBJ2-7	15	TRBV27	-	-
TGCGCCAGCAGCCCGACGAAAGGGACAGGGAACACTGAAGCTTTCTTT	CASSPTKGTGNTEAFF	TRBJ1-1	16	TRBV5-1	-	TRBD1
TGTGCCAGCAGCCTAAGACTAGCGCAGGAAACTAGCACAGATACGCAGTATTTT	CASSLRLAQETSTDTQYF	TRBJ2-3	18	TRBV7-8	-	TRBD2
TGTGCCAGTAGTATGGAAGGGAGCTCCCTTCTAATCAGCCCCCAGCATTTT	CASSMEGSSLLISPQHF	TRBJ1-5	17	TRBV19	-	-
TGTGCCAGCAGCTTAACGGGGGCCCCCGCACAGCATGAGCAGTTCTTC	CASSLTGAPAQHEQFF	TRBJ2-1	16	TRBV7-3	-	-
TGTGCCAGCAGTTATGCAGGGAGTATTAACTATGGCTACACCTTC	CASSYAGSINYGYTF	TRBJ1-2	15	TRBV6-5	-	-
TGTGCCAGCAGTTATCGGGACAGTCTCTACTACGAGCAGTACTTC	CASSYRDSLYYEQYF	TRBJ2-7	15	TRBV27	-	TRBD1
TGTGCCAGCAGCTTTAGTGTTCGATCAGGGAGAGAGCAGTACTTC	CASSFSVRSGREQYF	TRBJ2-7	15	TRBV7-2	once	-
TGTGCCAGCAGCTTGGTCGGTTTAGCCAAAAACATTCAGTACTTC	CASSLVGLAKNIQYF	TRBJ2-4	15	TRBV5-8	-	-
TGTGCCAGCAGCTCAGGGACAGCGAGCTCCTACGAGCAGTACTTC	CASSSGTASSYEQYF	TRBJ2-7	15	TRBV7-9	medium-sized	TRBD1
TGCGCCAGCAGCCAAGATCAGGGGCCGCGGGGCTACACCTTC	CASSQDQGPRGYTF	TRBJ1-2	14	TRBV4-1	-	-
TGTGCCAGCAGTAGTCTGAGCTACACCTTC	CASSSLSYTF	TRBJ1-2	10	TRBV6-5	once	-
TGTGCCAGCAGTCGGACAGGGGGTCATGGCTACACCTTC	CASSRTGGHGYTF	TRBJ1-2	13	TRBV6-5	few	TRBD1
TGTGCCAGCAGCTTGTCTAGCGGGAGCCTGGCAGGGGAGCTGTTTTTT	CASSLSSGSLAGELFF	TRBJ2-2	16	TRBV7-8	-	TRBD2
TGTGCCAGCAGCTTGGGCAGGGCCTACGAGCAGTACTTC	CASSLGRAYEQYF	TRBJ2-7	13	TRBV7-9	-	-
TGTGCCAGCAGCCAACCGAGACAGGGGATTAACTATGGCTACACCTTC	CASSQPRQGINYGYTF	TRBJ1-2	16	TRBV4-2	-	TRBD1
TGCGCCAGCAGCTCCGGAGAGCGCCACGAGCAGTACTTC	CASSSGERHEQYF	TRBJ2-7	13	TRBV5-1	-	-
TGCAGCGTTTCAGGAGCGACTAGCGGGATTAGCACAGATACGCAGTATTTT	CSVSGATSGISTDTQYF	TRBJ2-3	17	TRBV29-1	-	TRBD2